The TCR beta chain described here comes from a study of blood T cell repertoires in COVID-19. Study summary: Spain, Italy and the United States supplied samples that represented acute and convalescent COVID-19.

Authors' methods: Quantification of nucleated cells was approximated via reference gene primer amplification. Only in-frame clones appear in the TCRdb table, and some are missing; sequencing was by immunoSEQ multiplex PCR. For V, J and clone size, that table is used; D and trimming come from the DNA. The sample records approximately 150,000 clones, around 82% being singletons. Germline V gene sequence: CDR1 SEHNR, CDR2 FQNEAQ (reference sequence). The CDR3 loop spans 14 amino acids. Trimming removed 1 base at V and 4 bases at J, with 11 bases between. The TCR comes from a woman aged 65 to 85 who had recovered from COVID-19. Sequencing input: peripheral blood. The V call is TRBV7-9, the J call TRBJ2-7; weak D call: TRBD1 (6 bases). The CDR3 sequence is CASSLGGQGYEQYF. The CDR3 nucleotides read TGTGCCAGCAGCTTAGGGGGGCAGGGTTACGAGCAGTACTTC.